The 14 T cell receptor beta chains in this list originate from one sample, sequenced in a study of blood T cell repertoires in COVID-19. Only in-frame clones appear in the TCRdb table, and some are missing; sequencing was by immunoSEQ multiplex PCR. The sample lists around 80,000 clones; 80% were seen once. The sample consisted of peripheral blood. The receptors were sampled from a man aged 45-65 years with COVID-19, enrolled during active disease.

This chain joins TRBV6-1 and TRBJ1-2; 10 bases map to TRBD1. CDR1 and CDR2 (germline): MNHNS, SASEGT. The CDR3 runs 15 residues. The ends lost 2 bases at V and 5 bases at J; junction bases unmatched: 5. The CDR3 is CASSEYGTGVYGYTF. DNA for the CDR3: TGTGCCAGCAGTGAATATGGGACAGGGGTATATGGCTACACCTTC.

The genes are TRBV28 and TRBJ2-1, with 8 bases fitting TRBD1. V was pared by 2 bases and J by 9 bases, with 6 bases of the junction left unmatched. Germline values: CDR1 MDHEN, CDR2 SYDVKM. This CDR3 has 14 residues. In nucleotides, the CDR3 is TGTGCCAGCAGTTTACAACAGGGGGTTGGTGAGCAGTTCTTC. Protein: CASSLQQGVGEQFF.

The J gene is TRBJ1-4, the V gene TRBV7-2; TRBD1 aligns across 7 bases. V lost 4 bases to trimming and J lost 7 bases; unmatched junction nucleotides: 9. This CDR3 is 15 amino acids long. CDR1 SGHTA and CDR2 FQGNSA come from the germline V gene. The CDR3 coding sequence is TGTGCCAGCAGCTCAAAGACAGGGTGGGGTGAAAAACTGTTTTTT. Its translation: CASSSKTGWGEKLFF.

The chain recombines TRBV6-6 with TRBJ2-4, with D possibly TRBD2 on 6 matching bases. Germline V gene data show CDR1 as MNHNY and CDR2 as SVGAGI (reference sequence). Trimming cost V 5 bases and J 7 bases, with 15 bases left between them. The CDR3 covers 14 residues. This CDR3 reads CASSPSGGKNIQYF. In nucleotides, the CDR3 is TGTGCCAGCAGTCCCTCCGGGGGTAAGAACATTCAGTACTTC.

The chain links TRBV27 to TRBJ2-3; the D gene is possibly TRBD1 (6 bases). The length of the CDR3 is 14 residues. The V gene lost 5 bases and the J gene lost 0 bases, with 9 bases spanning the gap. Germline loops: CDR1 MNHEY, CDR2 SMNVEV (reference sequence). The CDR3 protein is CASSRTESTDTQYF. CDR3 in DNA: TGTGCCAGCAGTCGGACAGAAAGCACAGATACGCAGTATTTT.

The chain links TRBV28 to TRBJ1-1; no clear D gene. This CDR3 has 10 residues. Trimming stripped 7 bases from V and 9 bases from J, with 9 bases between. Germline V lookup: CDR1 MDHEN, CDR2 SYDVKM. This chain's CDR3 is CASMRQQAFF. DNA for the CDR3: TGTGCCAGCATGCGGCAGCAAGCTTTCTTT.

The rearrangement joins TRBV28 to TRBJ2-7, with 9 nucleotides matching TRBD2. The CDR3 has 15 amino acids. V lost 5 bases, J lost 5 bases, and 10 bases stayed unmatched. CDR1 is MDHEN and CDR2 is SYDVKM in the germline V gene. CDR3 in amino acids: CASSGSGRITDEQYF. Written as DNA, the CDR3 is TGTGCCAGCAGTGGAAGCGGGAGGATTACCGACGAGCAGTACTTC.

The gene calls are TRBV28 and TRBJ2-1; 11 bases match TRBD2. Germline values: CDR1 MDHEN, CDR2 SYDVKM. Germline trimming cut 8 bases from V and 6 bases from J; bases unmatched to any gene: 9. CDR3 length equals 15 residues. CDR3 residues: CASLTSGSLTNEQFF. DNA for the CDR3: TGTGCCAGCCTTACTAGCGGGAGTCTGACCAATGAGCAGTTCTTC.

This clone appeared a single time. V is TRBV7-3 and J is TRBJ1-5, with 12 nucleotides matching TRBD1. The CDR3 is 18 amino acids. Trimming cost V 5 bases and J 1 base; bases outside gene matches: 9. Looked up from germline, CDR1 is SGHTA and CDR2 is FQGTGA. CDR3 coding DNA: TGTGCCAGCAGCGGGCGGGACAGGGGGCGTTTGAGCAATCAGCCCCAGCATTTT. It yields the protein CASSGRDRGRLSNQPQHF.

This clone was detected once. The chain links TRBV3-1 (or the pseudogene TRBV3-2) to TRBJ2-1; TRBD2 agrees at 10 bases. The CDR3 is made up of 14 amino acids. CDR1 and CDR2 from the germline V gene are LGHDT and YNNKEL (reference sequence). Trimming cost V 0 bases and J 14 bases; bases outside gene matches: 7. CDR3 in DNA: TGTGCCAGCAGCCAAGAGACTAGCGGGTTTATGAAGTTCTTC. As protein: CASSQETSGFMKFF.

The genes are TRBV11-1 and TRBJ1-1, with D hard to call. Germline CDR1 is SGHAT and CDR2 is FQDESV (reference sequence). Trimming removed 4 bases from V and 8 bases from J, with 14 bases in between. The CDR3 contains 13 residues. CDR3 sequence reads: CASSYSRNGEAFF. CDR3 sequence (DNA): TGTGCCAGCAGCTACTCCCGGAACGGGGAAGCTTTCTTT. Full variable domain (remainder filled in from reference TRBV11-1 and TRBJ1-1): EAEVAQSPRYKITEKSQAVAFWCDPISGHATLYWYRQILGQGPELLVQFQDESVVDDSQLPKDRFSAERLKGVDSTLKIQPAELGDSAMYLCASSYSRNGEAFFGQGTRLTVV.

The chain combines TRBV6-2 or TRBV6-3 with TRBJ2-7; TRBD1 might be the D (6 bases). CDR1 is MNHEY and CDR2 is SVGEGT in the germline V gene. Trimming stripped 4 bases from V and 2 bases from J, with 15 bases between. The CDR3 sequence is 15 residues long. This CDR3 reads CASSSQGNPTYEQYF. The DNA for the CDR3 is TGTGCCAGCAGTTCCCAGGGGAATCCAACCTACGAGCAGTACTTC.

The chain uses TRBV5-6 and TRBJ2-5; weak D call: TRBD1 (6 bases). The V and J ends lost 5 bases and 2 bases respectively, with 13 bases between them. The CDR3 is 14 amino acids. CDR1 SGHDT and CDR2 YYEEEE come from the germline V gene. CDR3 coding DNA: TGTGCCAGCAGTATCTTTCAGGGGCAAGAGACCCAGTACTTC. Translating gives CASSIFQGQETQYF.

The CDR3 sequence is CASSWSRGSTEAFF. CDR3 DNA sequence: TGTGCCAGCAGTTGGAGTCGGGGTAGCACTGAAGCTTTCTTT. The chain combines TRBV27 with TRBJ1-1; D call uncertain. CDR3 length: 14 amino acids. The V end was cut by 4 bases, the J end by 4 bases, with 13 bases between. From germline, CDR1 is MNHEY and CDR2 SMNVEV (reference sequence).